This T cell receptor beta chain originates from a study of blood T cell repertoires in COVID-19. Produced via immunoSEQ multiplex PCR; TCRdb's table is partial and in-frame only. This repertoire shows about 200,000 clones, almost 85% found once; its top ten account for 15%. Participants were aged roughly 18 to 100 years from roughly 25 US areas. Germline-derived CDR1 and CDR2 are SGHAT and FQNNGV. The CDR3 contains 18 residues. V was pared by 5 bases and J by 4 bases, with 16 bases of the junction left unmatched. Material for sequencing was PBMCs or T cells enriched from blood (not recorded which). The genes are TRBV11-2 and TRBJ2-5; 10 nucleotides align to TRBD2. This clonotype originated in a man aged 35 to 55 who had recovered from COVID-19. For the CDR3, the DNA is TGTGCCAGCAGCCGAGGGGCGCTAGCGGGGGCCTGGGGAGAGACCCAGTACTTC. Its translation is CASSRGALAGAWGETQYF.